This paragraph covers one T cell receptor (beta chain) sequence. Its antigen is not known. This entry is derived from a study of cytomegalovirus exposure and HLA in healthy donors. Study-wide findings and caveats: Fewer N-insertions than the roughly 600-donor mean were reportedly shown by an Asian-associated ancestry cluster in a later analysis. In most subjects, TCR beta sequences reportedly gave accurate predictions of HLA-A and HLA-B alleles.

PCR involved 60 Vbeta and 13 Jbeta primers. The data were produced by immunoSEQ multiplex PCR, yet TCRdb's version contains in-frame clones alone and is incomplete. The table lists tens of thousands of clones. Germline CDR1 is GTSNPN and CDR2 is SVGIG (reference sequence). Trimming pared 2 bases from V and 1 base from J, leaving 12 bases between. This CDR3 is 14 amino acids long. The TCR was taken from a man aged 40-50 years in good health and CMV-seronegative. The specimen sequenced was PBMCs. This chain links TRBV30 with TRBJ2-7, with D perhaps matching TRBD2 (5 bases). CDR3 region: CAWSQRVGSYEQYF. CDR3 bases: TGTGCCTGGAGTCAGAGGGTAGGGTCCTACGAGCAGTACTTC.